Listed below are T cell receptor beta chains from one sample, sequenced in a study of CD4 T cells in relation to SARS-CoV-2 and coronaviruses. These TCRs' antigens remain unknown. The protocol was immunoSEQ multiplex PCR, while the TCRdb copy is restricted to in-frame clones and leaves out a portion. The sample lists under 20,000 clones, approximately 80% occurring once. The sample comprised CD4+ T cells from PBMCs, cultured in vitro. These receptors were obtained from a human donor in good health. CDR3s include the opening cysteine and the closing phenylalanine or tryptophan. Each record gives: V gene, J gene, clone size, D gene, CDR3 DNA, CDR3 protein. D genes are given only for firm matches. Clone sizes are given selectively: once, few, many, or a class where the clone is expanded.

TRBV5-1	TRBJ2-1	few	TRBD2	TGCGCCAGCAGCCCGGGGACTAGCGGACCTATCGATGAGCAGTTCTTC	CASSPGTSGPIDEQFF
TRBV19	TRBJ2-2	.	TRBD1	TGTGCCACTCTCGGGAGACAGGGGTCCACCGGGGAGCTGTTTTTT	CATLGRQGSTGELFF
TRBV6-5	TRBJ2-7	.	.	TGTGCCAGCAGGATAAACAAGCGCTCCTACGAGCAGTACTTC	CASRINKRSYEQYF
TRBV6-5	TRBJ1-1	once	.	TGTGCCAGCAGTCTTACCTACATGAACACTGAAGCTTTCTTT	CASSLTYMNTEAFF
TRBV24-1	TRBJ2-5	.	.	TGTGCCACCAGTGACAGAGCAGGGGTGGGTAGCGAGACCCAGTACTTC	CATSDRAGVGSETQYF
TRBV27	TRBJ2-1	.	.	TGTGCCAGCAGCAGGGGCTTGAATGAGCAGTTCTTC	CASSRGLNEQFF
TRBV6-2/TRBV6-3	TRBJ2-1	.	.	TGTGCCAGCAGTTACCTAGCAGCTGACAATGAGCAGTTCTTC	CASSYLAADNEQFF
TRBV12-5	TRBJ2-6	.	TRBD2	TGTGCTAGTGGTTTGGCCCTGGGCGGAATAGCGGGAATCTACTCTGGGGCCAACGTCCTGACTTTC	CASGLALGGIAGIYSGANVLTF
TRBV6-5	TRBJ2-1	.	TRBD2	TGTGCCAGCAAACCAAGCGGGGAAACCTACAATGAGCAGTTCTTC	CASKPSGETYNEQFF
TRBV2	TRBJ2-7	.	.	TGTGCCAGCAGCAACTACGAGCAGTACTTC	CASSNYEQYF
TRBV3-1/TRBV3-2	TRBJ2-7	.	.	TGTGCCAGCAGCCAAGGTGGGGGTCCCCACCACTACGAGCAGTACTTC	CASSQGGGPHHYEQYF